Detailed here is one TCR beta chain. Unmatched junction bases numbered 9, after V lost 6 bases and J lost 3 bases. The CDR3 contains 15 residues. Germline V gives CDR1 SGHRS, CDR2 YFSETQ. The record originates from a study of technical replicates of blood from a handful of donors. Sequencing was performed with immunoSEQ multiplex PCR; in TCRdb, only in-frame clones are kept and a portion is missing. The repertoire has about 81,000 clones, 96% of them found once; the top ten carry nearly 0.2%. The sample consisted of T cells isolated from PBMCs. The sequence came from a human donor in good health. V usage is TRBV5-1 and J usage is TRBJ2-3; 8 bases are shared with TRBD1. This chain's CDR3 is CASTPGTGGTDTQYF. The CDR3 nucleotides read TGCGCCAGCACCCCCGGGACAGGAGGGACAGATACGCAGTATTTT.